The 21 T cell receptor beta chains listed next were all sequenced from one sample in a study of cytomegalovirus exposure and HLA in healthy donors. The PCR had 60 Vbeta and 13 Jbeta primers. The assay was immunoSEQ multiplex PCR, and TCRdb's table has in-frame clones only and misses some. The sample contains over 45,000 clones, 75% to 80% of which appear only once. The sample comprised PBMCs. The receptors here all came from a female donor in good health and CMV-seronegative.

V gene TRBV19 combines with J gene TRBJ1-2; D unclear. The CDR3 has 11 amino acids. Germline CDR1 reads LNHDA; CDR2 reads SQIVND (reference sequence). V gave up 6 bases and J gave up 3 bases, with 5 bases separating them. The CDR3 nucleotides read TGTGCCAGTAGGCAGGACTATGGCTACACCTTC. This codes for CASRQDYGYTF.

This clone showed up just once. This sequence joins TRBV28 and TRBJ1-1, with 8 bases matching TRBD1. From germline, CDR1 is MDHEN and CDR2 SYDVKM. This CDR3 contains 12 residues. With 2 bases clipped from V and 9 bases from J, the junction kept 2 bases outside the gene matches. DNA of the CDR3: TGTGCCAGCAGTTTAAGGACAGGGAAAGCTTTCTTT. Protein: CASSLRTGKAFF. Full variable domain (rest looked up from reference TRBV28 and TRBJ1-1): DVKVTQSSRYLVKRTGEKVFLECVQDMDHENMFWYRQDPGLGLRLIYFSYDVKMKEKGDIPEGYSVSREKKERFSLILESASTNQTSMYLCASSLRTGKAFFGQGTRLTVV.

This rearrangement joins TRBV7-6 to TRBJ2-5; D uncertain. Between the trimmed V and J ends, which lost 4 bases and 1 base, there was a span of 10 bases. CDR3 length: 14 residues. Germline V lookup: CDR1 SGHVS, CDR2 FNYEAQ. The CDR3 spells CASSSPPSQETQYF. CDR3 bases: TGTGCCAGCAGCTCCCCTCCTAGCCAAGAGACCCAGTACTTC.

The V gene is TRBV7-2, the J gene TRBJ2-2; D unresolved. The germline gives CDR1 SGHTA, CDR2 FQGNSA. The V end was cut by 0 bases, the J end by 6 bases, with 11 bases between. This CDR3 contains 15 residues. CDR3 region: CASSLAVTGSGELFF. CDR3 nucleotides: TGTGCCAGCAGCTTAGCCGTGACTGGATCCGGGGAGCTGTTTTTT.

This chain connects TRBV6-5 to TRBJ1-2, with D tentatively TRBD1 (6 bases). The length of the CDR3 is 16 residues. V was trimmed by 4 bases and J by 8 bases, leaving 23 bases between them. CDR1 MNHEY and CDR2 SVGAGI come from the germline V gene. CDR3: CASSSLPQGSREGYTF. CDR3 bases: TGTGCCAGCAGTTCCCTCCCACAGGGAAGCAGGGAAGGCTACACCTTC.

The chain is built from TRBV2 and TRBJ1-1, with D tentatively TRBD1 (6 bases). Germline assignment: CDR1 SNHLY and CDR2 FYNNEI. This CDR3 is built from 15 residues. V gave up 7 bases and J gave up 4 bases, with 19 bases separating them. The DNA of the CDR3 is TGTGCCAGCACCTCTTCGAGGGGGATGGGCACTGAAGCTTTCTTT. Translated: CASTSSRGMGTEAFF.

This clone was picked up a small number of times. This sequence joins TRBV7-2 and TRBJ1-1; the D gene is possibly TRBD1 (5 bases). V was clipped by 5 bases and J by 6 bases, with 16 bases between them. This CDR3 has 14 residues. Germline loops: CDR1 SGHTA, CDR2 FQGNSA. CDR3 sequence reads: CASSLGGSAAEAFF. CDR3 nucleotides: TGTGCCAGCAGCCTGGGGGGGTCCGCGGCTGAAGCTTTCTTT.

This clone occurred once. The CDR3 DNA reads as TGTGCCAGCATGCCCCCACCCTGGACAGGGACCTACGAGCAGTACTTC. Encoded protein: CASMPPPWTGTYEQYF. The chain is built from TRBV2 and TRBJ2-7, with 8 bases that match TRBD1. CDR1 SNHLY and CDR2 FYNNEI come from the germline V gene. Trimming at V came to 7 bases and at J to 2 bases, leaving 13 bases not matched to a gene. The CDR3 runs 16 residues.

CDR3 sequence (DNA): TGTGCCAGCAGCTTAGTCGGGAGGAGCTCCTACAATGAGCAGTTCTTC. Translation gives CASSLVGRSSYNEQFF. The V call is TRBV7-2, the J call TRBJ2-1; 7 nucleotides agree with TRBD2. This CDR3 has 16 amino acids. J was trimmed by 0 bases and V by 1 base; bases with no gene match: 3. Germline CDR1 SGHTA, CDR2 FQGNSA.

Regarding this clone: The identical CDR3 is also encoded by other nucleotide sequences in the sample. The gene calls are TRBV4-1 and TRBJ2-7, with D possibly TRBD1 on 5 matching bases. Germline loops: CDR1 MGHRA, CDR2 YSYEKL. The CDR3 extends over 14 amino acids. The V gene lost 4 bases and the J gene lost 1 base, with 11 bases spanning the gap. CDR3 sequence: CASSRPGQSYEQYF. In DNA, the CDR3 is TGCGCCAGCAGCCGCCCCGGACAATCCTACGAGCAGTACTTC.

This chain joins TRBV9 and TRBJ2-2; 7 bases align to TRBD1. Germline assignment: CDR1 SGDLS and CDR2 YYNGEE. Unmatched junction bases numbered 9, after V lost 5 bases and J lost 2 bases. This CDR3 comprises 16 residues. The CDR3 here is CASRSRTGSNTGELFF. The CDR3 nucleotides are TGTGCCAGCAGGTCTCGGACAGGATCAAACACCGGGGAGCTGTTTTTT.

The chain has TRBV10-3 and TRBJ1-5; D possibly corresponds to TRBD1 (5 bases). Germline V gives CDR1 ENHRY, CDR2 SYGVKD. The CDR3 contains 16 residues. V was cut by 0 bases and J by 2 bases, with 11 bases left in between. The CDR3 reads CAISESKGEGNQPQHF. The CDR3 bases are TGTGCCATCAGTGAGTCCAAAGGGGAGGGCAATCAGCCCCAGCATTTT.

The J gene is TRBJ1-5, the V gene TRBV19; 10 bases fit TRBD1. The CDR3 is 17 residues long. V lost 1 base and J lost 2; bases outside the gene matches: 5. Germline lookup yields CDR1 LNHDA and CDR2 SQIVND (reference sequence). The CDR3 protein is CASSIGTGGFGNQPQHF. CDR3 sequence (DNA): TGTGCCAGTAGTATAGGGACAGGGGGGTTTGGCAATCAGCCCCAGCATTTT.

In this sample, this clone turned up once. This chain connects TRBV5-5 to TRBJ1-2; TRBD1 aligns across 9 bases. Losses at the gene ends were 1 base for V and 5 bases for J; bases not matched to a gene: 15. Germline CDR1 is SGHKS and CDR2 is YYEKEE (reference sequence). This CDR3 is built from 18 residues. This CDR3 is CASSLSIGDRATRYGYTF. The CDR3 DNA sequence: TGTGCCAGCAGCTTGTCTATTGGGGACAGGGCAACAAGATATGGCTACACCTTC.

This clone was recorded only once. The rearrangement links TRBV19 to TRBJ1-1, with no clear D. Trimming shortened V by 1 base and J by 1 base, and 10 bases separated the two germline ends. The germline V gene has CDR1 LNHDA and CDR2 SQIVND (reference sequence). This CDR3 region has 15 residues. CDR3 loop: CASSIVRGSNTEAFF. CDR3 nucleotide sequence: TGTGCCAGTAGTATAGTACGGGGATCGAACACTGAAGCTTTCTTT. Together with reference TRBV19 and TRBJ1-1, the CDR3 gives the full variable domain: DGGITQSPKYLFRKEGQNVTLSCEQNLNHDAMYWYRQDPGQGLRLIYYSQIVNDFQKGDIAEGYSVSREKKESFPLTVTSAQKNPTAFYLCASSIVRGSNTEAFFGQGTRLTVV.

V usage is TRBV7-8 and J usage is TRBJ2-7; tentative D call: TRBD2 (6 bases). Germline values: CDR1 SGHVS, CDR2 FQNEAQ. CDR3 length: 14 residues. Trimming stripped 5 bases from V and 2 bases from J, with 13 bases between. In DNA, the CDR3 is TGTGCCAGCAGCCCAGGAGGGGCTACCTACGAGCAGTACTTC. Translating gives CASSPGGATYEQYF.

V and J are TRBV7-2 and TRBJ1-6; 8 bases are a match to TRBD1. J was trimmed by 9 bases and V by 5 bases; bases with no gene match: 9. Germline-derived CDR1 and CDR2 are SGHTA and FQGNSA. The CDR3 runs to 15 residues. The CDR3 loop is CASSPHRGLGSPLHF. The CDR3 DNA is TGTGCCAGCAGCCCACACAGGGGGTTGGGTTCACCCCTCCACTTT.

This clone showed up just a few times. The chain has TRBV12-5 and TRBJ2-1; the match to TRBD1 covers 8 bases. Germline V gene data show CDR1 as LGHNT and CDR2 as FRNRAP. The ends lost 5 bases at V and 10 bases at J; junction bases unmatched: 1. The CDR3 is 11 residues long. Written as DNA, the CDR3 is TGTGCTAGTGGTCGACAGGGGGAGCAGTTCTTC. Translation: CASGRQGEQFF. Full variable domain (remainder filled in from reference TRBV12-5 and TRBJ2-1): DARVTQTPRHKVTEMGQEVTMRCQPILGHNTVFWYRQTMMQGLELLAYFRNRAPLDDSGMPKDRFSAEMPDATLATLKIQPSEPRDSAVYFCASGRQGEQFFGPGTRLTVL.

In its sample, this clone was seen once. This rearrangement joins TRBV7-2 to TRBJ1-5, with TRBD1 as a possible D gene (5 bases). The CDR3 is 17 residues long. Trimming shortened V by 4 bases and J by 2 bases, and 18 bases separated the two germline ends. CDR1 and CDR2 (germline): SGHTA, FQGNSA. The CDR3 reads CASSSNLGTGRNQPQHF. In DNA, the CDR3 is TGTGCCAGCAGCTCCAACCTGGGAACAGGCCGCAATCAGCCCCAGCATTTT.

The chain employs TRBV2 and TRBJ2-1; 12 nucleotides match TRBD1. Unmatched junction bases numbered 5, after V lost 5 bases and J lost 6 bases. The CDR3 runs to 15 residues. Germline CDR1 reads SNHLY; CDR2 reads FYNNEI. As DNA, the CDR3 is TGTGCCAGCAGTCTGGGACAGGGGGCGCGCAATGAGCAGTTCTTC. Translation: CASSLGQGARNEQFF. The variable domain in full, completed from reference TRBV2 and TRBJ2-1, reads EPEVTQTPSHQVTQMGQEVILRCVPISNHLYFYWYRQILGQKVEFLVSFYNNEISEKSEIFDDQFSVERPDGSNFTLKIRSTKLEDSAMYFCASSLGQGARNEQFFGPGTRLTVL.

The genes are TRBV28 and TRBJ1-1; TRBD1 matches at 7 bases. Germline CDR1 and CDR2: MDHEN and SYDVKM. After removal of 7 bases from V and 7 bases from J, the junction contained 3 bases not matched to a gene. The CDR3 contains 11 residues. The CDR3 is CASNRGLEAFF. CDR3 DNA: TGTGCCAGCAACAGGGGACTTGAAGCTTTCTTT.